The source of this T cell receptor beta chain is a study of T cell changes during pregnancy in multiple sclerosis. Germline V CDR1 and CDR2: LNHDA, SQIVND (reference sequence). Trimming removed 5 bases at V and 5 bases at J, with 9 bases between. The CDR3 has 12 residues. This clone came up a few times. This table comes from immunoSEQ multiplex PCR, and its TCRdb copy is limited to in-frame clones, with some not included. The sample holds approximately 38,000 clones; roughly 90% are singletons and the top ten take around 5.5%. V usage is TRBV19 and J usage is TRBJ1-1, with D tentatively TRBD1 (5 bases). The clonotype originates from a female donor with multiple sclerosis, enrolled in a pregnancy study. The sample in question was CD8+ T cells from peripheral blood mononuclear cells, obtained in the third trimester of pregnancy. The chain's CDR3 is CASSPGITEAFF. In DNA, the CDR3 is TGTGCCAGTAGTCCAGGGATTACTGAAGCTTTCTTT.